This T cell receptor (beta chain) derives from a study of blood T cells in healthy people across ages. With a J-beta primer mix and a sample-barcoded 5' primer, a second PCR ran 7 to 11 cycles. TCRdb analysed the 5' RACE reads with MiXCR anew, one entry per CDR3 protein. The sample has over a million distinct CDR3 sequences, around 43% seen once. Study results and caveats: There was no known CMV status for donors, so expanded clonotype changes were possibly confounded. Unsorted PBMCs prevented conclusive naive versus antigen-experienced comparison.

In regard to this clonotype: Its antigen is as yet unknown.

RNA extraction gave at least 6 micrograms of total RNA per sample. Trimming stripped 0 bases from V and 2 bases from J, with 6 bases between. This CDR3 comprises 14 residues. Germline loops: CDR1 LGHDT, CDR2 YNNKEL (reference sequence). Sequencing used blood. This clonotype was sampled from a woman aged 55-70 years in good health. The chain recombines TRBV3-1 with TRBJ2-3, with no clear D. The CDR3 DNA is TGTGCCAGCAGCCAAGAGAGTTACACAGATACGCAGTATTTT. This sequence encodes CASSQESYTDTQYF.